These 10 T cell receptor beta chains came from one sample sequenced in a study of untreated major depressive disorder (dated by TCRdb to the late 2010s). Their specific antigens are unknown. The method behind the library was the immunoSEQ multiplex PCR assay. TCRdb obtained this table from immuneACCESS and retained in-frame rearrangements with V and J assigned. These tables miss some clones; where compared with another copy, unresolved V genes account for less than half of the shortfall, and the remainder is unexplained. The sample data list fewer than 30,000 clones, and about 90% of these were observed just once. Jointly, the top ten make up roughly 0.72% of the sample. What the work shows at the level of the full study, not this receptor alone: Higher TRBV05-01 (Vbeta 5.1) usage among CD4+ T cells of depressed patients compared with controls was confirmed by sequencing, with p = 0.040 in a one-tailed test.

Sequencing was carried out using CD4+ T cells from PBMCs. The source of these receptors is a woman in her thirties with major depressive disorder.

The chain links TRBV7-9 to TRBJ1-3; D may be TRBD1 (6 bases). Trimming took off 0 bases at V and 4 bases at J, with 13 bases between the two ends. This CDR3 contains 16 residues. Looked up from germline, CDR1 is SEHNR and CDR2 is FQNEAQ (reference sequence). This CDR3 is CASSLAQWGLGNTIYF. The CDR3 bases are TGTGCCAGCAGCTTAGCGCAGTGGGGGCTAGGAAACACCATATATTTT.

The rearrangement joins TRBV6-6 to TRBJ2-7; D call uncertain. V lost 4 bases, J lost 5 bases, and 12 bases lay in between. Germline assignment: CDR1 MNHNY and CDR2 SVGAGI (reference sequence). The CDR3 contains 13 residues. The CDR3, as DNA: TGTGCCAGCAGTTTGAGTAGCCTTCACGAGCAGTACTTC. Amino acids: CASSLSSLHEQYF.

V gene TRBV29-1 combines with J gene TRBJ1-1; no clear D gene. The V end was cut by 3 bases, the J end by 0 bases, with 14 bases between. From germline, CDR1 is SQVTM and CDR2 ANQGSEA. This CDR3 comprises 15 residues. The DNA of the CDR3 is TGCAGCGTTGACGTGGGGAATGGGGTGAACACTGAAGCTTTCTTT. This encodes CSVDVGNGVNTEAFF. Full variable domain (rest looked up from reference TRBV29-1 and TRBJ1-1): SAVISQKPSRDICQRGTSLTIQCQVDSQVTMMFWYRQQPGQSLTLIATANQGSEATYESGFVIDKFPISRPNLTFSTLTVSNMSPEDSSIYLCSVDVGNGVNTEAFFGQGTRLTVV.

The chain carries TRBV18 and TRBJ2-2; TRBD1 is a possible D gene (5 bases). The CDR3 is 15 amino acids. Germline CDR1 and CDR2: KGHSH and LQKENI. V was cut by 3 bases and J by 1 base, with 9 bases left in between. The CDR3 sequence: CASSPWQGNTGELFF. The CDR3 coding sequence is TGTGCCAGCTCACCCTGGCAGGGGAACACCGGGGAGCTGTTTTTT.

The chain has TRBV27 and TRBJ2-3; 7 nucleotides agree with TRBD1. CDR1 and CDR2 from the germline V gene are MNHEY and SMNVEV (reference sequence). This CDR3 has 15 residues. The V gene end was trimmed by 5 bases and the J gene end by 2 bases; junction bases not matched to a gene: 7. The CDR3 region has the DNA TGTGCCAGCAGTCCCTGGGACAGACTCACAGATACGCAGTATTTT. Amino acids: CASSPWDRLTDTQYF.

CDR3 sequence: CSVETSQETQYF. The CDR3 DNA follows: TGCAGCGTTGAGACTAGCCAAGAGACCCAGTACTTC. This sequence joins TRBV29-1 and TRBJ2-5; D perhaps matches TRBD2 (6 bases). The V gene lost 3 bases and the J gene lost 1 base, with 6 bases spanning the gap. The V gene's germline CDR1 is SQVTM and CDR2 ANQGSEA. The CDR3 spans 12 residues.

The V call is TRBV5-1, the J call TRBJ2-3, with D possibly being TRBD1 (6 bases). There are 14 residues in the CDR3. Germline-derived CDR1 and CDR2 are SGHRS and YFSETQ. V was pared by 1 base and J by 2 bases, with 8 bases between. The CDR3 region has the DNA TGCGCCAGCAGCTTGACAGGGCCCACAGATACGCAGTATTTT. Translation: CASSLTGPTDTQYF.

This clone showed up just once. The chain combines TRBV28 with TRBJ2-1; maybe TRBD1 (5 bases). This CDR3 has 14 amino acids. Germline CDR1 is MDHEN and CDR2 is SYDVKM. V was pared by 7 bases and J by 6 bases, with 16 bases between. The CDR3 sequence: CASKPRRGGNEQFF. Here the CDR3 DNA reads TGTGCCAGCAAACCTCGAAGGGGCGGCAATGAGCAGTTCTTC.

The chain couples TRBV5-1 to TRBJ1-5, with a weak D call TRBD1 (6 bases). The CDR3 loop spans 17 amino acids. The V gene lost 2 bases and the J gene lost 0 bases, with 15 bases spanning the gap. Germline assignment: CDR1 SGHRS and CDR2 YFSETQ. This CDR3 reads CASSFRTAYYSNQPQHF. Here the CDR3 DNA reads TGCGCCAGCAGCTTCCGGACAGCATATTATAGCAATCAGCCCCAGCATTTT.

V usage is TRBV7-8 and J usage is TRBJ1-2; TRBD1 might be the D (6 bases). Germline assignment: CDR1 SGHVS and CDR2 FQNEAQ. The CDR3 sequence is 15 residues long. V lost 2 bases and J 7 bases, leaving 17 bases between the germline ends. The CDR3 loop is CASSLHAGGGFGYTF. The DNA for the CDR3 is TGTGCCAGCAGCTTACACGCCGGTGGGGGCTTTGGCTACACCTTC.